Listed below are T cell receptor beta chains from one sample, sequenced in a study of Ad26.COV2.S vaccination and SARS-CoV-2 variants. Sequencing used immunoSEQ multiplex PCR; TCRdb keeps in-frame clones, though not all of them. The table has roughly 380,000 clones, under 95% seen once. This specimen was peripheral blood, taken after recovery from COVID-19. These TCRs come from a human donor who had recovered from COVID-19. CDR3s include the opening cysteine and the closing phenylalanine or tryptophan. D genes are given only for firm matches. Clone sizes are given selectively: once, few, many, or a class where the clone is expanded.

d_call,clone_size,v_call,j_call,cdr3_nt,cdr3_aa
TRBD1,NA,TRBV25-1,TRBJ1-2,TGTGCCAGCGGCAGACAGGGAGGCTATGGCTACACCTTC,CASGRQGGYGYTF
NA,NA,TRBV6-5,TRBJ1-2,TGTGCCAGCAGTTACGAAGTTACTAACTATGGCTACACCTTC,CASSYEVTNYGYTF
TRBD2,NA,TRBV12-3/TRBV12-4,TRBJ2-7,TGTGCCAGCAGTCTGGGGGGGGACGAGCAGTACTTC,CASSLGGDEQYF
TRBD1,NA,TRBV29-1,TRBJ1-2,TGCAGCGTAGAGGACAGGGGGAGCTATGGCTACACCTTC,CSVEDRGSYGYTF
NA,NA,TRBV6-5,TRBJ1-2,TGTGCCAGCAGTCCTACAGTACTTTCCTATGGCTACACCTTC,CASSPTVLSYGYTF
TRBD1,NA,TRBV7-9,TRBJ1-2,TGTGCCAGCTTTACAGGGGGCCGGAAATATGGCTACACCTTC,CASFTGGRKYGYTF
NA,once,TRBV5-5,TRBJ1-6,TGTGCCAGCCGAGTGGCACCCCTCCACTTT,CASRVAPLHF
NA,NA,TRBV14,TRBJ2-6,TGTGCCAGCAGCCAAGACTCTGGGGCCAACGTCCTGACTTTC,CASSQDSGANVLTF
NA,NA,TRBV9,TRBJ2-3,TGTGCCAGCAGCGTAGGAGCGTCCACAGATACGCAGTATTTT,CASSVGASTDTQYF
NA,NA,TRBV2,TRBJ2-7,TGTGCCAGCAGTGAGGGAGGGGGGGGCTACGAGCAGTACTTC,CASSEGGGGYEQYF
NA,NA,TRBV13,TRBJ2-2,TGTGCCAGTAGCTTAGGGCAGGAGAACACCGGGGAGCTGTTTTTT,CASSLGQENTGELFF
NA,NA,TRBV15,TRBJ1-2,TGTGCCACCAGTAAACGTTTGGGCTATGGCTACACCTTC,CATSKRLGYGYTF
NA,once,TRBV21-1,TRBJ2-7,TGTGCCAGCAGCAAAGTGACGTACGGGGGGTCCTACTACGAGCAGTACTTC,CASSKVTYGGSYYEQYF
NA,NA,TRBV13,TRBJ2-3,TGTGCCAGCAGCCCAGCCCCGGCGGGGTCCACAGATACGCAGTATTTT,CASSPAPAGSTDTQYF
NA,NA,TRBV19,TRBJ1-1,TGTGCCAGCAAGTTCCCCAGTTGGGAATCGGAAGCTTTCTTT,CASKFPSWESEAFF
NA,NA,TRBV12-5,TRBJ2-1,TGTGCTAGCACCGAAGCGGGTCCTTACAATGAGCAGTTCTTC,CASTEAGPYNEQFF
NA,NA,TRBV6-2/TRBV6-3,TRBJ1-5,TGTGCCAGCAGTCCAGGGGCCTTCAATCAGCCCCAGCATTTT,CASSPGAFNQPQHF
NA,once,TRBV6-5,TRBJ2-1,TGTGCCAGCAGCTGGACCCCCGGTGAGCAGTTCTTC,CASSWTPGEQFF
NA,once,TRBV15,TRBJ2-7,TGTGCCACCAGCAGAGATCAGGCGGACGAGCAGTACTTC,CATSRDQADEQYF
TRBD1,NA,TRBV10-2,TRBJ2-2,TGCGCCAGCGGGACAGGGCCCGGGGAGCTGTTTTTT,CASGTGPGELFF
NA,NA,TRBV29-1,TRBJ1-2,TGCAGCGTTCCGAAGGACACATCTAACTATGGCTACACCTTC,CSVPKDTSNYGYTF
NA,once,TRBV15,TRBJ2-1,TGTGCCACCAGCAGAAAAGAGCGTAATGAGCAGTTCTTC,CATSRKERNEQFF
NA,NA,TRBV7-9,TRBJ2-1,TGTGCCAGCAGCTTAGCGGGGATTTCCTACAATGAGCAGTTCTTC,CASSLAGISYNEQFF
NA,NA,TRBV19,TRBJ1-1,TGTGCCAGTAGTATGGCGGGGTGGGGGTTGGGATCGACTGAAGCTTTCTTT,CASSMAGWGLGSTEAFF
TRBD1,NA,TRBV9,TRBJ1-1,TGTGCCAGCAGCGTGATGACAGGGGAAAAACGGGCTGAAGCTTTCTTT,CASSVMTGEKRAEAFF
TRBD2,NA,TRBV16,TRBJ2-1,TGTGCCAGCAGCCAAATTAGCGGGGACAATGAGCAGTTCTTC,CASSQISGDNEQFF
NA,NA,TRBV6-2/TRBV6-3,TRBJ2-3,TGTGCCAGCAGTTACTCGGATGCTAGCACAGATACGCAGTATTTT,CASSYSDASTDTQYF
NA,NA,TRBV7-5,TRBJ2-6,TGTGCCAGAAGCTTAAACAGAGCTCGATCTGGGGCCAACGTCCTGACTTTC,CARSLNRARSGANVLTF
NA,NA,TRBV19,TRBJ2-4,TGTGCCAGTAGGGCCCCGGGGTGGCTAGCCAAAAACATTCAGTACTTC,CASRAPGWLAKNIQYF